This is a list of T cell receptor beta chains from one sample in a study of T-cell reconstitution after alpha-beta-depleted transplantation in children. TCRdb reprocessed the PCR reads with MiXCR, giving one entry per CDR3 protein. The sample has 200,000 to 250,000 distinct CDR3 sequences; around 12% are singletons. The sequenced sample was PBMCs from the stem cell graft donor, obtained from the stem cell graft. The receptors derive from a human donor who donated a stem cell graft to a child with acute lymphoblastic leukemia. The CDR3 runs from the conserved cysteine through the conserved F or W. Each record gives: J gene, V gene, CDR3 length, CDR3 protein.

>TRBJ2-6|TRBV7-9|17
CASSLGTPSSGANVLTF
>TRBJ1-5|TRBV6-2/TRBV6-3|15
CASSSGTGQNQPQHF
>TRBJ2-5|TRBV7-2|17
CASSLSGLAGVGETQYF
>TRBJ1-2|TRBV12-3/TRBV12-4|13
CASSRDIGYGYTF
>TRBJ2-3|TRBV7-2|15
CASSRDRGGTDTQYF
>TRBJ2-3|TRBV7-2|12
CASSFLADTQYF
>TRBJ1-3|TRBV7-2|14
CASSLVNSPGAIYF
>TRBJ2-2|TRBV7-9|16
CASSSAPRENTGELFF
>TRBJ1-6|TRBV7-9|17
CASSSPVGQGNNSPLHF
>TRBJ2-2|TRBV7-2|16
CASSSRGGGRTGELFF
>TRBJ2-7|TRBV5-1|18
CASSFSIGTLASPYEQYF
>TRBJ1-1|TRBV5-1|13
CASRDSPNTEAFF
>TRBJ2-7|TRBV6-1|16
CASSPLPTGWGDEQYF
>TRBJ2-7|TRBV28|13
CASSFVFGSEQYF
>TRBJ2-1|TRBV28|13
CASSFGLAQLQFF
>TRBJ2-5|TRBV5-1|15
CASSLDPGDHETQYF
>TRBJ2-1|TRBV4-2|17
CASSQERGGVRYNEQFF
>TRBJ2-3|TRBV29-1|14
CSVPGTGGGPAQYF
>TRBJ2-5|TRBV5-1|13
CASSFAKSETQYF
>TRBJ1-5|TRBV4-3|13
CASSQDREQPQHF
>TRBJ1-5|TRBV10-3|15
CAISERTGDNQPQHF
>TRBJ1-1|TRBV3-1|14
CASSWSLGHTEAFF
>TRBJ2-7|TRBV27|11
CASRAGPEQYF
>TRBJ2-7|TRBV5-1|14
CASRSAGGSYEQYF
>TRBJ1-1|TRBV27|13
CASSFGRSTEAFF
>TRBJ1-1|TRBV4-2|14
CASSQGGGWTEAFF
>TRBJ2-7|TRBV3-1|15
CATSQIGTGAYEQYF
>TRBJ1-5|TRBV12-3/TRBV12-4|16
CASSSDRGMVNQPQHF